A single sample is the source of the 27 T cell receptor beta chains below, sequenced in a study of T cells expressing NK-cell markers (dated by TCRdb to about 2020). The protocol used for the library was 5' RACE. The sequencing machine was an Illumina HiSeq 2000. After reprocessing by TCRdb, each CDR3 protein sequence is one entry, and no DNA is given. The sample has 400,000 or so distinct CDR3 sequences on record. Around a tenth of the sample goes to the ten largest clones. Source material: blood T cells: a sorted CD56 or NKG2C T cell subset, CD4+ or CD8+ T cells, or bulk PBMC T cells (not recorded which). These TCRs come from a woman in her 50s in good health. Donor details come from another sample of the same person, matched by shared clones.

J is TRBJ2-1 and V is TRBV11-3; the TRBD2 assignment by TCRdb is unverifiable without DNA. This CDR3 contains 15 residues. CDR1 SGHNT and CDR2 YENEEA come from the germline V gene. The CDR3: CASSHPGLRGNEQFF.

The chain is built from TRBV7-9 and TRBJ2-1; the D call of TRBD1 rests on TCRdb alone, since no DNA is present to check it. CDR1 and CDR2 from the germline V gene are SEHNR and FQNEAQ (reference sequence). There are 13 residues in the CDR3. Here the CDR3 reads CASSRGQKNEQFF. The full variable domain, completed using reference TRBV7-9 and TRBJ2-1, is DTGVSQNPRHKITKRGQNVTFRCDPISEHNRLYWYRQTLGQGPEFLTYFQNEAQLEKSRLLSDRFSAERPKGSFSTLEIQRTEQGDSAMYLCASSRGQKNEQFFGPGTRLTVL.

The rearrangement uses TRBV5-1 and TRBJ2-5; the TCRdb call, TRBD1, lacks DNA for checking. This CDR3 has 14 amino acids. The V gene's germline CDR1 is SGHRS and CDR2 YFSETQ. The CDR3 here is CASSPPLARETQYF. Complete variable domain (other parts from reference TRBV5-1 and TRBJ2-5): KAGVTQTPRYLIKTRGQQVTLSCSPISGHRSVSWYQQTPGQGLQFLFEYFSETQRNKGNFPGRFSGRQFSNSRSEMNVSTLELGDSALYLCASSPPLARETQYFGPGTRLLVL.

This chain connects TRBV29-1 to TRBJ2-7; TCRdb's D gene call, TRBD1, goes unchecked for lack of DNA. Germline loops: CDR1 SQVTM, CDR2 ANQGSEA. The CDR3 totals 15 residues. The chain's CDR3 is CSVEDWPGNLGEQYF.

CDR3 loop: CASSLALGGQSYGYTF. The chain has TRBV12-3 or TRBV12-4 and TRBJ1-2; TCRdb designates TRBD1, a call that cannot be tested without DNA. The CDR3 is 16 residues long.

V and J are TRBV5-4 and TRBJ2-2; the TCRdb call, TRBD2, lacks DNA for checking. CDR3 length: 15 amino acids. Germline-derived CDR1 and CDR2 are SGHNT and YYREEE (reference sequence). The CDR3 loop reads CASSWGGVDTGELFF.

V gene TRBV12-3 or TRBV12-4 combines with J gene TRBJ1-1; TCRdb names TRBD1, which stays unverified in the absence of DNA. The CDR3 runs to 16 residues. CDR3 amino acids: CASSWGQGIMNTEAFF.

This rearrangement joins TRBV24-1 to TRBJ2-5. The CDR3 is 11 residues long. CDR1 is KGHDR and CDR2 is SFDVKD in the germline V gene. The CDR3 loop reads CATSDDWTQYF.

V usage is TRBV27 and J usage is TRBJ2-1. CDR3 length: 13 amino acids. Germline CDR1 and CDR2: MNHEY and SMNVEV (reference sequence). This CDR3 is CASSVTSDNEQFF.

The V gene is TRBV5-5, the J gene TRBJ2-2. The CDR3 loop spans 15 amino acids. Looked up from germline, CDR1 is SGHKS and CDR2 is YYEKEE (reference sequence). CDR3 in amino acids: CASSSGETNTGELFF.

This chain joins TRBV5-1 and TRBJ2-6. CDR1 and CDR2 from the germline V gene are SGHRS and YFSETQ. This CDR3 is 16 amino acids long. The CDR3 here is CASSLERVSGANVLTF.

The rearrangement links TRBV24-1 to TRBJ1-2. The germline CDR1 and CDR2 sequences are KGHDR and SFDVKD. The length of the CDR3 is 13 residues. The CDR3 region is CATSGTDAGGYTF.

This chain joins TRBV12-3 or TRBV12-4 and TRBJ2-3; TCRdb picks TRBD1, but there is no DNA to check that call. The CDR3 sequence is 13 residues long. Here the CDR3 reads CASSGQGTDTQYF.

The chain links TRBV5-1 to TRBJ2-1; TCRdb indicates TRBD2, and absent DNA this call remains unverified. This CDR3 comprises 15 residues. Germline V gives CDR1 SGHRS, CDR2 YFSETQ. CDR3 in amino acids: CASSFAGSLGDEQFF.

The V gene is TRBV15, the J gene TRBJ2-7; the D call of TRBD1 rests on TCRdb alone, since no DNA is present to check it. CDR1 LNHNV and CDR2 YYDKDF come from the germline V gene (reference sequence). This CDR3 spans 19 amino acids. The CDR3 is CATSRWGQRGAEKSYEQYF. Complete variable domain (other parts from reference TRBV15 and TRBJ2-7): DAMVIQNPRYQVTQFGKPVTLSCSQTLNHNVMYWYQQKSSQAPKLLFHYYDKDFNNEADTPDNFQSRRPNTSFCFLDIRSPGLGDTAMYLCATSRWGQRGAEKSYEQYFGPGTRLTVT.

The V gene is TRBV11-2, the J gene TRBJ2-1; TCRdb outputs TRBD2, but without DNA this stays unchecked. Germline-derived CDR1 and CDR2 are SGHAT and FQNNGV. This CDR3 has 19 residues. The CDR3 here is CASSLDQDSGIFSYNEQFF.

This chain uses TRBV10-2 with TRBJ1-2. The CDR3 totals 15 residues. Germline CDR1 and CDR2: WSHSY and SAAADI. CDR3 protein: CASIGRRGAGYGYTF.

The chain's CDR3 is CASSLGGGREETQYF. V usage is TRBV7-2 and J usage is TRBJ2-5; the D call of TRBD1 rests on TCRdb alone, since no DNA is present to check it. The CDR3 sequence is 15 residues long. Germline-derived CDR1 and CDR2 are SGHTA and FQGNSA.

CDR3 in amino acids: CASSTGGMPQETQYF. The rearrangement links TRBV4-1 to TRBJ2-5; TCRdb gives TRBD2 as the D gene, but with no DNA this cannot be confirmed. Looked up from germline, CDR1 is MGHRA and CDR2 is YSYEKL. The CDR3 is 15 residues long.

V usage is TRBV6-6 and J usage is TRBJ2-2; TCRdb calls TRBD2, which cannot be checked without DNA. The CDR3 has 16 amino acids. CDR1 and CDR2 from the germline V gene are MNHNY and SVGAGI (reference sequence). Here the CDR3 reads CASSYSLAGGPLELFF.

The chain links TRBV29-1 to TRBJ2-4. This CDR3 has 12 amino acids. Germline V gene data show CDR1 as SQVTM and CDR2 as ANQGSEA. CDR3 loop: CGCAELLGIQYF.

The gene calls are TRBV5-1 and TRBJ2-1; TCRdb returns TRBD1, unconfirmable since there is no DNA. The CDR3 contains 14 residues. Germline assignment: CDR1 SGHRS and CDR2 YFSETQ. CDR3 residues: CASSLWTGVDEQFF.

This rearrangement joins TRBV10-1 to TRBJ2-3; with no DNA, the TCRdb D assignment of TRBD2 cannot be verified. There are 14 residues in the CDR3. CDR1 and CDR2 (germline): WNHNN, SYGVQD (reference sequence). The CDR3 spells CASSEGLAGDTQYF.

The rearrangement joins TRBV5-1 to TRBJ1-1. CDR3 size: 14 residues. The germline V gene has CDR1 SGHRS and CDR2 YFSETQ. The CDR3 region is CASSVGGSDTEAFF.

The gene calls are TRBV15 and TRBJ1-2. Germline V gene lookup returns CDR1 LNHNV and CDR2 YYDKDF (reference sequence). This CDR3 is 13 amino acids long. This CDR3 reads CATSRGGTGGYTF.

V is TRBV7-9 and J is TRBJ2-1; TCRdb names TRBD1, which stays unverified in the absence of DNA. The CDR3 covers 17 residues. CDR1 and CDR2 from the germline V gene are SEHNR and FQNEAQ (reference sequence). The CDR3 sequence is CASSKSGWRGGATGPFF. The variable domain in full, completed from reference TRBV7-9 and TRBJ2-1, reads DTGVSQNPRHKITKRGQNVTFRCDPISEHNRLYWYRQTLGQGPEFLTYFQNEAQLEKSRLLSDRFSAERPKGSFSTLEIQRTEQGDSAMYLCASSKSGWRGGATGPFFGPGTRLTVL.

CDR3 in amino acids: CASSLQLAGAETQYF. This chain connects TRBV11-2 to TRBJ2-5; TCRdb reports TRBD2, a call that lacks DNA to check it against. CDR3 length equals 15 residues. Per germline, CDR1 SGHAT and CDR2 FQNNGV.